The clone carrying this T cell receptor (beta chain) has at least ten counts. V lost 6 bases to trimming and J lost 6 bases; unmatched junction nucleotides: 5. The length of the CDR3 is 13 residues. Germline-derived CDR1 and CDR2 are LGHDT and YNNKEL (reference sequence). The data were taken from a study of T cells in Graves' hyperthyroidism and ophthalmopathy. Diagnoses were established using clinical symptoms, serum thyroxine and TRAb, thyroid ultrasound and orbital computed tomography. RNA transcripts gave rise to amplified TCR beta CDR3 regions. The HTBI primer set served for first-round RT-PCR of the TCR CDR3. TCRdb recomputed calls from the multiplex PCR reads with MiXCR, one row per CDR3 protein. In the table there are fewer than 350,000 distinct CDR3 sequences, around 18% of which are singletons.

The sequence derives from a woman in her 40s with Graves' ophthalmopathy. The chain couples TRBV3-1 to TRBJ1-2, with 9 nucleotides matching TRBD1. The specimen sequenced was blood. This CDR3 is CASSPTGGDGYTF. The CDR3 DNA is TGTGCCAGCAGTCCGACAGGGGGGGATGGCTACACCTTC.